A single sample is the source of the 20 T cell receptor beta chains below, sequenced in a study of T cell responses to AZD1222 COVID-19 vaccine. This table comes from immunoSEQ multiplex PCR, and its TCRdb copy is limited to in-frame clones, with some not included. The table shows 84,000 or so clones, with roughly nine tenths occurring only once. Sequencing was performed on peripheral blood, taken on day 0 of AZD1222 vaccination. These receptors originate from an adult in good health.

The rearrangement links TRBV9 to TRBJ1-1; D may be TRBD1 (6 bases). The CDR3 consists of 15 residues. From germline, CDR1 is SGDLS and CDR2 YYNGEE. Trimming took off 2 bases at V and 1 base at J, with 12 bases between the two ends. CDR3 sequence: CASSVGQIQNTEAFF. The CDR3 DNA is TGTGCCAGCAGCGTCGGACAGATTCAGAACACTGAAGCTTTCTTT. Filled out from reference TRBV9 and TRBJ1-1, the complete variable domain reads DSGVTQTPKHLITATGQRVTLRCSPRSGDLSVYWYQQSLDQGLQFLIQYYNGEERAKGNILERFSAQQFPDLHSELNLSSLELGDSALYFCASSVGQIQNTEAFFGQGTRLTVV.

The chain uses TRBV6-1 and TRBJ1-4, with a weak D call TRBD1 (5 bases). The length of the CDR3 is 16 residues. Germline V gene sequence: CDR1 MNHNS, CDR2 SASEGT. Trimming cost V 3 bases and J 0 bases, with 11 bases left between them. The CDR3 sequence: CASSDGVGATNEKLFF. The DNA for the CDR3 is TGTGCCAGCAGTGATGGTGTGGGGGCAACTAATGAAAAACTGTTTTTT.

V and J are TRBV5-1 and TRBJ1-1; D remains ambiguous. Germline V gene sequence: CDR1 SGHRS, CDR2 YFSETQ. The CDR3 extends over 14 amino acids. Trimming stripped 4 bases from V and 4 bases from J, with 14 bases between. The CDR3 reads CASSPGATTTEAFF. The CDR3 nucleotides are TGCGCCAGCAGCCCTGGCGCAACCACCACTGAAGCTTTCTTT.

The chain combines TRBV6-1 with TRBJ1-4; the D gene is possibly TRBD1 (5 bases). V was trimmed by 2 bases and J by 8 bases, leaving 15 bases between them. Germline loops: CDR1 MNHNS, CDR2 SASEGT. The CDR3 is made up of 15 amino acids. The CDR3, as DNA: TGTGCCAGCAGTGAACAGAAGGGGCCTTTCGAAAAACTGTTTTTT. Translation: CASSEQKGPFEKLFF.

The chain employs TRBV6-6 and TRBJ1-2; TRBD1 is a possible D gene (6 bases). Trimming removed 7 bases at V and 4 bases at J, with 16 bases between. Germline CDR1 and CDR2: MNHNY and SVGAGI (reference sequence). The CDR3 consists of 14 residues. As DNA, the CDR3 is TGTGCCAGCAACCCTGGGGGGCCTGGCTATGGCTACACCTTC. Translated: CASNPGGPGYGYTF.

The gene calls are TRBV11-2 and TRBJ2-1; 9 bases line up with TRBD2. The junction had 5 bases not matched to a gene; V was cut back by 3 bases and J by 5 bases. Looked up from germline, CDR1 is SGHAT and CDR2 is FQNNGV. This CDR3 region has 15 residues. The CDR3 DNA sequence: TGTGCCAGCAGCTTGGGGCTAGCGGGGAACAATGAGCAGTTCTTC. Protein product: CASSLGLAGNNEQFF.

The V gene is TRBV2, the J gene TRBJ1-2; possibly TRBD1 for D (5 bases). V lost 3 bases and J 6 bases, leaving 17 bases between the germline ends. Germline CDR1 SNHLY, CDR2 FYNNEI. This CDR3 has 15 residues. CDR3 DNA sequence: TGTGCCAGCAGTGACGTACGGGGGAACTATGATGGCTACACCTTC. Its translation is CASSDVRGNYDGYTF.

The chain employs TRBV7-9 and TRBJ1-2; possible D gene TRBD1, 5 bases. V dropped 7 bases and J dropped 4 bases, with 19 bases sitting between them. The germline CDR1 and CDR2 sequences are SEHNR and FQNEAQ (reference sequence). The CDR3 is made up of 15 amino acids. DNA for the CDR3: TGTGCCAGCACTATAAGCGGGCAGGGAACCTATGGCTACACCTTC. As protein: CASTISGQGTYGYTF. Full variable domain (outside the CDR3, taken from reference TRBV7-9 and TRBJ1-2): DTGVSQNPRHKITKRGQNVTFRCDPISEHNRLYWYRQTLGQGPEFLTYFQNEAQLEKSRLLSDRFSAERPKGSFSTLEIQRTEQGDSAMYLCASTISGQGTYGYTFGSGTRLTVV.

This chain links TRBV9 with TRBJ2-1; a weak D match, TRBD1 (6 bases). CDR1 is SGDLS and CDR2 is YYNGEE in the germline V gene. This CDR3 spans 19 amino acids. The V and J ends lost 3 bases and 3 bases respectively, with 25 bases between them. The CDR3 DNA reads TGTGCCAGCAGCGATGCATCGGGACACGGCGGTAATCACTACAATGAGCAGTTCTTC. It encodes CASSDASGHGGNHYNEQFF.

The CDR3 DNA follows: TGCGCCAGCAGCCAAGAAGGTTACGCTCTCTATGGCTACACCTTC. It codes for CASSQEGYALYGYTF. The V gene is TRBV4-1, the J gene TRBJ1-2; D unresolved. The CDR3 runs to 15 residues. Germline V CDR1 and CDR2: MGHRA, YSYEKL. The ends were cut back, 0 bases at V and 4 bases at J, with 12 bases in the middle.

The CDR3 reads CASSYSTTQGDTEAFF. Here the CDR3 DNA reads TGTGCCAGCAGTTACTCGACAACTCAAGGGGACACTGAAGCTTTCTTT. The chain has TRBV6-5 and TRBJ1-1, with a possible D match to TRBD1 (5 bases). Germline CDR1 is MNHEY and CDR2 is SVGAGI. The CDR3 loop spans 16 amino acids. Trimming took off 0 bases at V and 3 bases at J, with 14 bases between the two ends.

The count of this clone is one. CDR3 nucleotide sequence: TGTGCCAGCAGCTTGAGGACAGGGGGCGTTTTGAACTATGGCTACACCTTC. As protein: CASSLRTGGVLNYGYTF. V gene TRBV11-2 combines with J gene TRBJ1-2; 11 bases are a match to TRBD1. The CDR3 contains 17 residues. Germline CDR1 and CDR2: SGHAT and FQNNGV. The junction had 8 bases not matched to a gene; V was cut back by 3 bases and J by 2 bases.

J is TRBJ1-4 and V is TRBV2; no firm D call. Germline values: CDR1 SNHLY, CDR2 FYNNEI. This CDR3 is 15 amino acids long. V lost 1 base and J 0 bases, leaving 6 bases between the germline ends. The CDR3 region has the DNA TGTGCCAGCAGTGAAGAGCGCTCAACTAATGAAAAACTGTTTTTT. Protein product: CASSEERSTNEKLFF.

The chain is built from TRBV12-3 or TRBV12-4 and TRBJ1-1; D not certain. Trimming took off 3 bases at V and 1 base at J, with 6 bases between the two ends. The CDR3 is 13 residues long. CDR3 amino acids: CASSFDENTEAFF. The CDR3, as DNA: TGTGCCAGCAGTTTCGATGAGAACACTGAAGCTTTCTTT.

The V gene is TRBV19, the J gene TRBJ2-7, with 7 bases aligning to TRBD1. The trim removed 6 bases at V and 0 bases at J, leaving 5 bases unmatched. The CDR3 extends over 14 amino acids. From germline, CDR1 is LNHDA and CDR2 SQIVND (reference sequence). In DNA, the CDR3 is TGTGCCAGTAGCCCGGGACAGCACTCCTACGAGCAGTACTTC. It translates to CASSPGQHSYEQYF.

J is TRBJ1-5 and V is TRBV5-1, with D possibly TRBD1 on 6 matching bases. Trimming removed 0 bases from V and 7 bases from J, with 11 bases in between. The CDR3 contains 14 residues. Germline lookup yields CDR1 SGHRS and CDR2 YFSETQ. In DNA form, the CDR3 reads TGCGCCAGCAGCTTGGACCAGAGGGGGCAGCCCCAGCATTTT. It encodes CASSLDQRGQPQHF. The full variable domain, its missing parts supplied by reference TRBV5-1 and TRBJ1-5, is KAGVTQTPRYLIKTRGQQVTLSCSPISGHRSVSWYQQTPGQGLQFLFEYFSETQRNKGNFPGRFSGRQFSNSRSEMNVSTLELGDSALYLCASSLDQRGQPQHFGDGTRLSIL.

J is TRBJ1-3 and V is TRBV3-1 (or the pseudogene TRBV3-2), with unresolved D. Germline CDR1 reads LGHDT; CDR2 reads YNNKEL (reference sequence). V was cut by 3 bases and J by 4 bases, with 7 bases left in between. The CDR3 consists of 13 residues. CDR3 region: CASSQYPGNTIYF. CDR3 sequence (DNA): TGTGCCAGCAGCCAGTACCCCGGAAACACCATATATTTT.

This chain uses TRBV19 with TRBJ2-3; the D is unclear. The germline CDR1 and CDR2 sequences are LNHDA and SQIVND (reference sequence). This CDR3 has 12 residues. Trimming cost V 4 bases and J 6 bases, with 8 bases left between them. The CDR3 nucleotides are TGTGCCAGTAGTACCCCCGCGGATACGCAGTATTTT. This codes for CASSTPADTQYF.

This clone was counted a single time. The V and J genes are TRBV20-1 and TRBJ2-2; 11 nucleotides match TRBD2. V lost 5 bases and J lost 1; bases outside the gene matches: 3. The CDR3 is made up of 15 amino acids. The germline gives CDR1 DFQATT, CDR2 SNEGSKA (reference sequence). CDR3 amino acids: CSARGTSGNTGELFF. The CDR3 nucleotides are TGCAGTGCTCGTGGGACTAGCGGGAACACCGGGGAGCTGTTTTTT.

This rearrangement joins TRBV10-2 to TRBJ1-5; 8 bases agree with TRBD1. The CDR3 is made up of 14 amino acids. From germline, CDR1 is WSHSY and CDR2 SAAADI. Germline trimming cut 4 bases from V and 2 bases from J; bases unmatched to any gene: 1. The CDR3 loop is CASSAGGGNQPQHF. CDR3 nucleotide sequence: TGCGCCAGCAGTGCAGGGGGCGGCAATCAGCCCCAGCATTTT.